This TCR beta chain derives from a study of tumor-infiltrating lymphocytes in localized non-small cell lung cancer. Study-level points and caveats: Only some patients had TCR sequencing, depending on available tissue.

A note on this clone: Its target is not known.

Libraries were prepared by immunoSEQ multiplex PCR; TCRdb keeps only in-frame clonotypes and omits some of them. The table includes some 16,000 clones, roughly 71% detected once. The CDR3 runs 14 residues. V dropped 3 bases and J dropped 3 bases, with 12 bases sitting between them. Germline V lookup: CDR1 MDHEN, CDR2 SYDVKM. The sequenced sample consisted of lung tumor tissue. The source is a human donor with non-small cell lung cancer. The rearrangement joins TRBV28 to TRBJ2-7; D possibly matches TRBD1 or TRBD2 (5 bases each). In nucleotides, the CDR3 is TGTGCCAGCAGTTTTTCTCGTGGGGGCTACGAGCAGTACTTC. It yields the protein CASSFSRGGYEQYF.